Following are 23 T cell receptor beta chains from one sample sequenced in a study of radiotherapy plus CTLA-4 blockade in lung cancer. Method: immunoSEQ multiplex PCR; TCRdb's copy keeps in-frame clones and lacks some. Of approximately 89,000 clones in the sample, 60% to 85% were seen once. Sequencing used peripheral blood, obtained from a patient treated with radiotherapy plus ipilimumab. The receptors were gathered from a human donor with non-small cell lung cancer who had a partial response to radiotherapy plus ipilimumab. Some clones in this sample may be carry-over from other donors' samples.

The rearrangement links TRBV6-5 to TRBJ1-3, with 10 nucleotides matching TRBD1. In germline, CDR1 is MNHEY, CDR2 SVGAGI. The CDR3 consists of 15 residues. The V segment lost 2 bases and the J segment 2 bases; nucleotides outside the gene matches: 0. CDR3 DNA sequence: TGTGCCAGCAGTTACGGGACAGGGGCTGGAAACACCATATATTTT. Protein product: CASSYGTGAGNTIYF.

This clone was counted only a few times. This rearrangement joins TRBV9 to TRBJ2-5; 7 bases match TRBD2. This CDR3 has 15 amino acids. With 3 bases clipped from V and 5 bases from J, the junction kept 10 bases outside the gene matches. Germline V gene data show CDR1 as SGDLS and CDR2 as YYNGEE. CDR3 region: CASSGSSGSRETQYF. The CDR3 region has the DNA TGTGCCAGCAGCGGATCTAGCGGCTCCCGGGAGACCCAGTACTTC.

The chain combines TRBV5-4 with TRBJ2-2; D is unclear. Deletions cut 1 base from V and 5 bases from J, with 6 bases between. This CDR3 contains 13 residues. From germline, CDR1 is SGHNT and CDR2 YYREEE (reference sequence). The CDR3 nucleotides read TGTGCCAGCAGCTTGCTCGCGACCGGGGAGCTGTTTTTT. It specifies CASSLLATGELFF.

The chain combines TRBV30 with TRBJ2-1; 14 nucleotides line up with TRBD2. V shed 1 base, J shed 7 bases, and the junction held 9 bases outside the gene matches. This CDR3 has 17 residues. The germline CDR1 and CDR2 sequences are GTSNPN and SVGIG (reference sequence). The CDR3 DNA follows: TGTGCCTGGAGTGAAATTGGACTAGCGGGAGGTAGAAATGAGCAGTTCTTC. The encoded protein is CAWSEIGLAGGRNEQFF.

The chain uses TRBV28 and TRBJ2-1, with D perhaps TRBD1 (5 bases). The CDR3 is made up of 17 amino acids. Trimming removed 2 bases at V and 1 base at J, with 15 bases between. Germline assignment: CDR1 MDHEN and CDR2 SYDVKM. The CDR3 region has the DNA TGTGCCAGCAGTTTAATAGCAGGGATTTGGTCCTACAATGAGCAGTTCTTC. Its protein product is CASSLIAGIWSYNEQFF.

V is TRBV28 and J is TRBJ1-2, with D maybe TRBD1 (5 bases). V was shortened by 5 bases and J by 5 bases, with 12 bases between the two germline ends. The CDR3 consists of 13 residues. The germline CDR1 and CDR2 sequences are MDHEN and SYDVKM. The CDR3 spells CASSLGGGYGYTF. The CDR3 nucleotides read TGTGCCAGCAGTCTCGGGGGAGGATATGGCTACACCTTC.

This clone was detected a few times. V and J are TRBV5-4 and TRBJ1-2; possibly TRBD1 for D (5 bases). The V gene lost 5 bases and the J gene lost 3 bases, with 17 bases spanning the gap. Germline CDR1 is SGHNT and CDR2 is YYREEE (reference sequence). The CDR3 totals 15 residues. The CDR3 region is CASRAGFQGYYGYTF. The DNA of the CDR3 is TGTGCCAGCAGGGCGGGATTCCAGGGATACTATGGCTACACCTTC.

The chain links TRBV2 to TRBJ1-2, with TRBD1 matching 8 bases. The germline CDR1 and CDR2 sequences are SNHLY and FYNNEI. V was clipped by 2 bases and J by 8 bases; unmatched bases: 7. This CDR3 is 14 amino acids long. The CDR3 DNA reads TGTGCCAGCAGTGAACGTCAGGGGGCGAGGGGCTACACCTTC. Its protein is CASSERQGARGYTF. The full variable domain, completed using reference TRBV2 and TRBJ1-2, is EPEVTQTPSHQVTQMGQEVILRCVPISNHLYFYWYRQILGQKVEFLVSFYNNEISEKSEIFDDQFSVERPDGSNFTLKIRSTKLEDSAMYFCASSERQGARGYTFGSGTRLTVV.

The chain combines TRBV11-2 with TRBJ2-7; 7 nucleotides agree with TRBD1. Germline assignment: CDR1 SGHAT and CDR2 FQNNGV. This CDR3 is 14 amino acids long. The trim removed 0 bases at V and 3 bases at J, leaving 2 bases unmatched. The CDR3 DNA reads TGTGCCAGCAGCTTAGATAGGGGGCTCTACGAGCAGTACTTC. It is translated as CASSLDRGLYEQYF.

J is TRBJ2-1 and V is TRBV11-3; 9 bases fit TRBD1. Germline V gene sequence: CDR1 SGHNT, CDR2 YENEEA. V trimming: 3 bases; J trimming: 8 bases; junction bases outside the gene matches: 8. The CDR3 spans 15 residues. CDR3 coding DNA: TGTGCCAGCAGCTTGAGGACAGGGGTTTACGATGAGCAGTTCTTC. This sequence encodes CASSLRTGVYDEQFF. Full variable domain (remainder filled in from reference TRBV11-3 and TRBJ2-1): EAGVVQSPRYKIIEKKQPVAFWCNPISGHNTLYWYLQNLGQGPELLIRYENEEAVDDSQLPKDRFSAERLKGVDSTLKIQPAELGDSAVYLCASSLRTGVYDEQFFGPGTRLTVL.

This chain uses TRBV15 with TRBJ2-2; 15 bases are shared with TRBD2. V shed 4 bases and J 10 bases; nucleotides not matched to a gene: 7. CDR3 size: 16 residues. The germline V gene has CDR1 LNHNV and CDR2 YYDKDF (reference sequence). DNA for the CDR3: TGTGCCACCAGCAAAGGACTAGCGGGGGGGCGGGAGGAGCTGTTTTTT. Its protein is CATSKGLAGGREELFF.

V is TRBV7-9 and J is TRBJ1-5; D gene unclear. The ends were cut back, 1 base at V and 6 bases at J, with 7 bases in the middle. Germline V gives CDR1 SEHNR, CDR2 FQNEAQ (reference sequence). The CDR3 consists of 13 residues. The CDR3 protein is CASSLEAGQPQHF. DNA of the CDR3: TGTGCCAGCAGCTTAGAGGCGGGTCAGCCCCAGCATTTT.

This clone was counted a few times. This chain uses TRBV2 with TRBJ2-7; perhaps TRBD2 as D (5 bases). The CDR3 length is 15 residues. V was clipped by 5 bases and J by 4 bases, with 18 bases between them. Germline V CDR1 and CDR2: SNHLY, FYNNEI. CDR3 nucleotides: TGTGCCAGCAGTTTTAGCGTCGGTTTCGGATACGAGCAGTACTTC. It yields the protein CASSFSVGFGYEQYF.

The chain combines TRBV28 with TRBJ1-4, with a tentative D call TRBD1 (6 bases). Trimming removed 3 bases from V and 6 bases from J, with 11 bases in between. The germline CDR1 and CDR2 sequences are MDHEN and SYDVKM. The CDR3 has 14 residues. The CDR3 DNA sequence: TGTGCCAGCAGTTTGCGGGGGCCGGATGAAAAACTGTTTTTT. Encoded protein: CASSLRGPDEKLFF. The full variable domain, rest sourced from reference TRBV28 and TRBJ1-4, is DVKVTQSSRYLVKRTGEKVFLECVQDMDHENMFWYRQDPGLGLRLIYFSYDVKMKEKGDIPEGYSVSREKKERFSLILESASTNQTSMYLCASSLRGPDEKLFFGSGTQLSVL.

This clone has at least ten counts. V and J are TRBV13 and TRBJ1-1; TRBD1 might be the D (5 bases). Germline loops: CDR1 PRHDT, CDR2 FYEKMQ (reference sequence). CDR3 size: 16 residues. V lost 5 bases to trimming and J lost 0 bases, with 16 bases between them. CDR3 amino acids: CASSGAGNRLNTEAFF. DNA of the CDR3: TGTGCCAGCAGCGGGGCAGGCAACCGTCTGAACACTGAAGCTTTCTTT. Filled out from reference TRBV13 and TRBJ1-1, the complete variable domain reads AAGVIQSPRHLIKEKRETATLKCYPIPRHDTVYWYQQGPGQDPQFLISFYEKMQSDKGSIPDRFSAQQFSDYHSELNMSSLELGDSALYFCASSGAGNRLNTEAFFGQGTRLTVV.

This rearrangement joins TRBV6-5 to TRBJ1-1; D uncertain. The ends were cut back, 6 bases at V and 7 bases at J, with 9 bases in the middle. Germline lookup yields CDR1 MNHEY and CDR2 SVGAGI. The CDR3 sequence is 11 residues long. Here the CDR3 DNA reads TGTGCCAGCAGCAACGGTATTGAAGCTTTCTTT. It codes for CASSNGIEAFF.

The rearrangement joins TRBV7-7 to TRBJ2-5; D is uncertain. CDR1 and CDR2 (germline): SSHAT, FNYEAQ (reference sequence). This CDR3 has 13 residues. V lost 3 bases, J lost 4 bases, and 9 bases lay in between. The CDR3 sequence is CASSFTVTETQYF. CDR3 bases: TGTGCCAGCAGCTTTACTGTTACAGAGACCCAGTACTTC.

This chain joins TRBV28 and TRBJ1-2; 9 bases fit TRBD1. Looked up from germline, CDR1 is MDHEN and CDR2 is SYDVKM. With 4 bases clipped from V and 5 bases from J, the junction kept 14 bases outside the gene matches. The CDR3 extends over 17 amino acids. The CDR3 DNA sequence: TGTGCCAGCAGTTCGAGTAATACAGGGGGCGGTAAATATGGCTACACCTTC. Encoded protein: CASSSSNTGGGKYGYTF.

The genes are TRBV6-1 and TRBJ2-1; TRBD1 agrees at 9 bases. With 7 bases clipped from V and 5 bases from J, the junction kept 9 bases outside the gene matches. Germline V CDR1 and CDR2: MNHNS, SASEGT. The CDR3 runs to 15 residues. CDR3 nucleotide sequence: TGTGCCAGCACCCCCGGGGACAGGGTCCACAATGAGCAGTTCTTC. Protein product: CASTPGDRVHNEQFF.

This clone is medium-sized by share. The V call is TRBV7-4, the J call TRBJ2-1, with D perhaps matching TRBD2 (5 bases). The CDR3 runs to 13 residues. Germline CDR1 is SGHVT and CDR2 is SQSDAQ. V was clipped by 8 bases and J by 6 bases, with 14 bases between them. The CDR3 is CASALRAGNEQFF. The CDR3 region has the DNA TGTGCCAGCGCCCTGAGGGCAGGCAATGAGCAGTTCTTC.

The rearrangement links TRBV7-8 to TRBJ2-1; D gene uncertain. Looked up from germline, CDR1 is SGHVS and CDR2 is FQNEAQ. The CDR3 runs 11 residues. V dropped 6 bases and J dropped 8 bases, with 8 bases sitting between them. The CDR3 is CASSRVHEQFF. In DNA form, the CDR3 reads TGTGCCAGCAGTCGGGTCCATGAGCAGTTCTTC. The complete variable domain, with remaining parts taken from reference TRBV7-8 and TRBJ2-1, reads GAGVSQSPRYKVAKRGQDVALRCDPISGHVSLFWYQQALGQGPEFLTYFQNEAQLDKSGLPSDRFFAERPEGSVSTLKIQRTQQEDSAVYLCASSRVHEQFFGPGTRLTVL.

This chain uses TRBV5-4 with TRBJ2-7; D possibly corresponds to TRBD2 (7 bases). The CDR3 is made up of 17 amino acids. CDR1 and CDR2 from the germline V gene are SGHNT and YYREEE (reference sequence). Trimming pared 4 bases from V and 5 bases from J, leaving 25 bases between. As DNA, the CDR3 is TGTGCCAGCAGCCGTAATAGGGGGGGGTCTTTGTCCCACGAGCAGTACTTC. This encodes CASSRNRGGSLSHEQYF. The full variable domain, completed using reference TRBV5-4 and TRBJ2-7, is ETGVTQSPTHLIKTRGQQVTLRCSSQSGHNTVSWYQQALGQGPQFIFQYYREEENGRGNFPPRFSGLQFPNYSSELNVNALELDDSALYLCASSRNRGGSLSHEQYFGPGTRLTVT.

The chain employs TRBV7-2 and TRBJ1-6, with D perhaps matching TRBD1 (5 bases). Trimming took off 0 bases at V and 5 bases at J, with 11 bases between the two ends. In germline, CDR1 is SGHTA, CDR2 FQGNSA. This CDR3 region has 16 residues. Here the CDR3 reads CASSLAAGLDNSPLHF. As DNA, the CDR3 is TGTGCCAGCAGCTTAGCGGCAGGGCTCGATAATTCACCCCTCCACTTT.